A selection of T cell receptor beta chains follows, all from one sample in a study of blood T cell repertoires in COVID-19. The assay was immunoSEQ multiplex PCR, and TCRdb's table has in-frame clones only and misses some. Found here are about 150,000 clones, 70% to 90% of them singletons; the top ten hold less than 0.7%. The sample taken for sequencing was peripheral blood. All receptors derive from a man in his 60s with COVID-19, enrolled during active disease. Both conserved end residues are part of each CDR3. The D gene is left open where the match is weak. Clone size is given for some rows only: seen once, a few or many times, or a class if the clone is expanded.

TRBJ1-6 TRBV19 . . TGTGCCAGTAGTGACGAATGGGGGGTTAGGTCACCCCTCCACTTT CASSDEWGVRSPLHF
TRBJ1-6 TRBV27 . . TGTGCCAGCGCCCCATATGGACTGGTTTCACCCCTCCACTTT CASAPYGLVSPLHF
TRBJ2-7 TRBV4-3 . TRBD2 TGCGCCAGCAGCCAAGAACTAGCGGAGACCTACGAGCAGTACTTC CASSQELAETYEQYF
TRBJ1-2 TRBV7-2 . . TGTGCCAGCAGCTTAGATTTTTTTAGAGGCTACACCTTC CASSLDFFRGYTF
TRBJ2-1 TRBV7-2 once TRBD2 TGTGCCAGCAGCTTAAGGGGGTCTAGCGGGGGCCGACTTAATGAGCAGTTCTTC CASSLRGSSGGRLNEQFF
TRBJ1-2 TRBV5-5 . . TGTGCCAGCAGCTTGGGGGGGCTGAACACCTTC CASSLGGLNTF
TRBJ2-7 TRBV6-2/TRBV6-3 . . TGTGCCAGCAGCGCCGGAGTCTACGAGCAGTACTTC CASSAGVYEQYF
TRBJ1-2 TRBV6-2/TRBV6-3 . TRBD1 TGTGCCAGCAGTTCCCCGACAGGGGGCTATGGCTACACCTTC CASSSPTGGYGYTF
TRBJ2-7 TRBV27 few . TGTGCCAGCCAGGATAGGACTGCTCGGTATGCGCAGTACTTC CASQDRTARYAQYF
TRBJ2-1 TRBV28 . . TGTGCCAGCAGAACCCCCCCAGGCGGGGGCGACAATGAGCAGTTCTTC CASRTPPGGGDNEQFF
TRBJ2-7 TRBV6-2/TRBV6-3 . . TGTGCCAGCAGTTACTCTTTTCGGGTCAGGGCTGCCTACGAGCAGTACTTC CASSYSFRVRAAYEQYF
TRBJ1-1 TRBV7-3 . . TGTGCCAGCAGCTTACAGGCGAACACTGAAGCTTTCTTT CASSLQANTEAFF
TRBJ2-2 TRBV7-2 . . TGTGCCAGCAGCTCGGTCACCGGGGAGCTGTTTTTT CASSSVTGELFF
TRBJ1-1 TRBV25-1 . . TGTGCCAGCAGTAAGCAGAACACTGAAGCTTTCTTT CASSKQNTEAFF
TRBJ1-1 TRBV19 . . TGTGCCAGTAGTGCGAGAGGAGGGACCCCTGAAGCTTTCTTT CASSARGGTPEAFF
TRBJ2-3 TRBV4-3 . . TGCGCCAGCAGCCAAGATTTTACGGGAGTTGGCACAGATACGCAGTATTTT CASSQDFTGVGTDTQYF
TRBJ1-2 TRBV2 few . TGTGCCAGCAGAACAACAGGTTCGGGTGGCTACACCTTC CASRTTGSGGYTF
TRBJ1-5 TRBV15 . TRBD1 TGTGCCACCAGCAGAGCTTGGCAGGGGGCTTATCAGCCCCAGCATTTT CATSRAWQGAYQPQHF
TRBJ1-4 TRBV19 . TRBD1 TGTGCCAGTAGTATAGATCAGGGGGCAACTAATGAAAAACTGTTTTTT CASSIDQGATNEKLFF
TRBJ2-5 TRBV29-1 . TRBD1 TGCAGCGTTGAACGATCATACAGGGGACGAGAGACCCAGTACTTC CSVERSYRGRETQYF